Listed below are T cell receptor beta chains from one sample, sequenced in a study of shared clonotypes between healthy human individuals. Profiling relied on immunoSEQ multiplex PCR, and the TCRdb table lists in-frame clones only, not all of them. The sample has over 2 million clones; around 93% are singletons. The sample consisted of naive CD4+ T cells from PBMCs. The source of these receptors is a man aged 18 to 30 in good health. Some clones in this sample may be carry-over from other donors' samples. CDR3s leave out the opening cysteine and the closing phenylalanine or tryptophan.

J: TRBJ1-4
length: 14
V: TRBV11-2
CDR3: ASSPLGTGPRGKLF

J: TRBJ2-3
length: 11
V: TRBV5-1
CDR3: ASSLNRLDTQY

J: TRBJ2-2
length: 14
V: TRBV10-3
CDR3: AISESSGTYTGELF

J: TRBJ1-3
length: 14
V: TRBV5-5
CDR3: ASSLTPGTSGNTIY

J: TRBJ2-3
length: 13
V: TRBV9
CDR3: ASSVGDRGLYTQY

J: TRBJ1-2
length: 14
V: TRBV28
CDR3: ASSLFTEAKGVGYT

J: TRBJ2-1
length: 15
V: TRBV5-1
CDR3: ASSVGLAGGPYNEQF

J: TRBJ2-2
length: 13
V: TRBV2
CDR3: ASSEAGLVAGELF

J: TRBJ1-6
length: 11
V: TRBV2
CDR3: ASSPRGYSPLH

J: TRBJ2-5
length: 13
V: TRBV14
CDR3: ASSPTGTSGKIQY

J: TRBJ2-3
length: 12
V: TRBV10-3
CDR3: AMGLALSTDTQY

J: TRBJ2-1
length: 11
V: TRBV5-1
CDR3: ASSPTTYNEQF

J: TRBJ2-7
length: 13
V: TRBV9
CDR3: ASSAGQGPVYEQY

J: NA
length: 12
V: TRBV5-1
CDR3: ASGIRDRAYEQY

J: TRBJ1-2
length: 13
V: TRBV27
CDR3: ASSSYRGRNYGYT

J: TRBJ2-1
length: 15
V: TRBV10-3
CDR3: AISENPGGSSYNEQF

J: TRBJ2-3
length: 13
V: TRBV5-1
CDR3: ASRHRALSTDTQY

J: TRBJ2-7
length: 13
V: TRBV18
CDR3: ASSQDRAPLNEQY

J: TRBJ1-1
length: 13
V: TRBV6-6
CDR3: ASSYSDIPGTEAF

J: TRBJ2-7
length: 13
V: TRBV2
CDR3: ASMTGLAGAYEQY

J: TRBJ1-1
length: 11
V: TRBV25-1
CDR3: ASSEYGRGEAF

J: TRBJ1-2
length: 12
V: TRBV5-5
CDR3: ASSLEPVGNGYT

J: TRBJ2-3
length: 15
V: TRBV7-8
CDR3: ASSSKSGLAQTYTQY

J: TRBJ2-4
length: 13
V: TRBV6-1
CDR3: ASSRRDPTENIQY

J: TRBJ2-3
length: 13
V: TRBV7-6
CDR3: ASSLSLAGWDTQY

J: TRBJ2-7
length: 12
V: TRBV4-3
CDR3: ASSQRRDSHEQY

J: TRBJ1-5
length: 11
V: TRBV27
CDR3: ASSLELGQPQH

J: TRBJ2-7
length: 9
V: TRBV28
CDR3: ASSRRPEQY

J: TRBJ2-1
length: 12
V: TRBV5-4
CDR3: ASSPASRHDEQF

J: TRBJ2-7
length: 12
V: TRBV5-1
CDR3: ASQPSGGLDEQY

J: TRBJ2-2
length: 15
V: TRBV5-1
CDR3: ASTQKREAGWTGELF

J: TRBJ2-5
length: 13
V: TRBV14
CDR3: ASSHLGRPPETQY

J: TRBJ1-2
length: 13
V: TRBV6-1
CDR3: ASSSGTITIYGYT

J: TRBJ2-1
length: 14
V: TRBV12-1
CDR3: ASSFLAAGGHNEQF

J: TRBJ1-1
length: 12
V: TRBV28
CDR3: ASSFRQTNTEAF

J: TRBJ1-2
length: 13
V: TRBV6-6
CDR3: ASSTTDRATWGYT

J: TRBJ2-2
length: 13
V: TRBV11-1
CDR3: ASSLGLAGTGELF

J: TRBJ2-3
length: 13
V: TRBV5-1
CDR3: ASSFDRGLTDTQY

J: TRBJ2-7
length: 13
V: TRBV28
CDR3: ASSLSPGTAYEQY

J: TRBJ1-1
length: 13
V: TRBV7-9
CDR3: ASSFLSSMATEAF

J: TRBJ1-4
length: 12
V: TRBV5-3
CDR3: ARSLGTVNEKLF

J: TRBJ2-1
length: 12
V: TRBV5-1
CDR3: ASSSGQSHNEQF

J: TRBJ2-5
length: 14
V: TRBV9
CDR3: ASSPRTSGRGETQY

J: TRBJ2-5
length: 12
V: TRBV19
CDR3: ASSPPGAGETQY

J: TRBJ1-1
length: 9
V: TRBV28
CDR3: ASSSNTEAF

J: TRBJ2-2
length: 15
V: TRBV28
CDR3: ASSILTGGSKTGELF

J: TRBJ1-3
length: 10
V: TRBV30
CDR3: AWGPSGNTIY

J: TRBJ2-6
length: 13
V: TRBV27
CDR3: ASSFRLSGANVLT

J: TRBJ2-3
length: 11
V: TRBV27
CDR3: ASTARPLGTQY

J: TRBJ1-4
length: 11
V: TRBV29-1
CDR3: SVGYATNEKLF

J: TRBJ2-5
length: 12
V: TRBV6-6
CDR3: ASRVDRGGLEQY